Shown below are 14 T cell receptor beta chains from a single sample sequenced in a study of T cell repertoires in cytomegalovirus infection. TCRdb redid the calling of the reads with MiXCR, one entry per CDR3 protein. The sample yields around 330,000 distinct CDR3 sequences, 17% seen once. Sequencing was done on a sample of PBMCs. The receptors were sampled from a human donor in good health (CMV status not recorded). Some clones in this sample may be carry-over from other donors' samples.

This clonotype was observed many times. The rearrangement joins TRBV7-2 to TRBJ2-1, with 8 nucleotides matching TRBD1. The junction had 4 bases not matched to a gene; V was cut back by 3 bases and J by 6 bases. The CDR3 has 14 residues. Germline CDR1 reads SGHTA; CDR2 reads FQGNSA. The CDR3 coding sequence is TGTGCCAGCAGCTTGCAGGGGGCTTTCAATGAGCAGTTCTTC. This codes for CASSLQGAFNEQFF.

This clonotype was recorded many times. The chain carries TRBV7-2 and TRBJ2-2, with a possible D match to TRBD2 (5 bases). The germline V gene has CDR1 SGHTA and CDR2 FQGNSA. The CDR3 spans 17 residues. V was pared by 3 bases and J by 6 bases, with 20 bases between. CDR3 sequence (DNA): TGTGCCAGCAGCTTTCCTCTCGGGCGCCGGGGTCCCGGGGAGCTGTTTTTT. This codes for CASSFPLGRRGPGELFF. The full variable domain, its missing parts supplied by reference TRBV7-2 and TRBJ2-2, is GAGVSQSPSNKVTEKGKDVELRCDPISGHTALYWYRQSLGQGLEFLIYFQGNSAPDKSGLPSDRFSAERTGGSVSTLTIQRTQQEDSAVYLCASSFPLGRRGPGELFFGEGSRLTVL.

This clonotype occurred many times. The V and J genes are TRBV20-1 and TRBJ2-3; D is possibly TRBD2 (7 bases). CDR1 and CDR2 from the germline V gene are DFQATT and SNEGSKA (reference sequence). Trimming took off 8 bases at V and 6 bases at J, with 12 bases between the two ends. This CDR3 has 11 residues. This CDR3 reads CSWGGWDTQYF. As DNA, the CDR3 is TGCAGTTGGGGGGGCTGGGATACGCAGTATTTT.

This clonotype has just a few counts. The chain couples TRBV20-1 to TRBJ1-2; D not certain. The V and J ends lost 3 bases and 2 bases respectively, with 13 bases between them. Germline V gene lookup returns CDR1 DFQATT and CDR2 SNEGSKA (reference sequence). The CDR3 runs to 14 residues. Here the CDR3 DNA reads TGCAGTGCTAGGCAGCCCATCCCCAACTATGGCTACACCTTC. It is translated as CSARQPIPNYGYTF.

This clonotype was observed many times. CDR3 nucleotide sequence: TGTGCCAGCAGCTTATCTCGGGTCCCCAGCGGGGAGAAGACCCAGTACTTC. It encodes CASSLSRVPSGEKTQYF. V and J are TRBV7-3 and TRBJ2-5; 7 bases align to TRBD2. Germline CDR1 is SGHTA and CDR2 is FQGTGA. CDR3 size: 17 residues. Trimming removed 2 bases from V and 6 bases from J; junction bases left unmatched: 15.

This clonotype was counted at least ten times. V and J are TRBV28 and TRBJ2-7, with 9 bases aligning to TRBD1. Germline-derived CDR1 and CDR2 are MDHEN and SYDVKM. The V gene end was trimmed by 6 bases and the J gene end by 2 bases; junction bases not matched to a gene: 8. CDR3 size: 15 residues. CDR3 protein: CASSPGWTGAYEQYF. Written as DNA, the CDR3 is TGTGCCAGCAGCCCTGGATGGACAGGGGCCTACGAGCAGTACTTC.

This clonotype was counted many times. The rearrangement links TRBV7-6 to TRBJ2-3, with D possibly called TRBD1 or TRBD2 (5 bases each). CDR3 size: 14 residues. V lost 3 bases and J lost 5, with 12 bases in between. Germline V gives CDR1 SGHVS, CDR2 FNYEAQ. The CDR3 sequence: CASSLGRPGDTQYF. The CDR3 nucleotides are TGTGCCAGCAGCTTGGGACGCCCCGGAGATACGCAGTATTTT.

This sequence joins TRBV10-3 and TRBJ1-1; the match to TRBD1 covers 7 bases. This CDR3 comprises 18 residues. V lost 3 bases and J lost 1; bases outside the gene matches: 14. CDR1 and CDR2 (germline): ENHRY, SYGVKD. The CDR3 nucleotides are TGTGCCATCAGTGATTTCGGGGGTCGGGCAGGGGGGAACACTGAAGCTTTCTTT. This gives the protein CAISDFGGRAGGNTEAFF.

Only a few counts were recorded for this clonotype. The chain combines TRBV6-2 or TRBV6-3 with TRBJ2-1; TRBD1 agrees at 7 bases. The junction had 6 bases not matched to a gene; V was cut back by 6 bases and J by 1 base. Germline-derived CDR1 and CDR2 are MNHEY and SVGEGT. The CDR3 has 15 residues. The CDR3 region has the DNA TGTGCCAGCAGGCCGACAGGGAGTTCCTACAATGAGCAGTTCTTC. This translates into CASRPTGSSYNEQFF.

CDR3 sequence (DNA): TGTGCCAGCTCACCACTTTCGCCTACGAGTCACAGCTCCTACAATGAGCAGTTCTTC. Translated: CASSPLSPTSHSSYNEQFF. The chain recombines TRBV18 with TRBJ2-1, with D unresolved. The germline V gene encodes CDR1 KGHSH and CDR2 LQKENI. Trimming removed 1 base at V and 0 bases at J, with 19 bases between. This CDR3 contains 19 residues.

CDR3 nucleotide sequence: TGTGCCAGCGCCCAAGAGGAAGGGAATCAGCCCCAGCATTTT. Amino acids: CASAQEEGNQPQHF. The V gene is TRBV2, the J gene TRBJ1-5, with unresolved D. The CDR3 spans 14 residues. V lost 8 bases to trimming and J lost 4 bases, with 15 bases between them. Germline V gives CDR1 SNHLY, CDR2 FYNNEI.

This clonotype appeared many times. As DNA, the CDR3 is TGTGCCAGCAGCACACAGGGTCCCGACCGACAGCCCCAGCATTTT. Its protein product is CASSTQGPDRQPQHF. J is TRBJ1-5 and V is TRBV12-3 or TRBV12-4; a possible D gene is TRBD1 (6 bases). This CDR3 spans 15 amino acids. Trimming took off 6 bases at V and 7 bases at J, with 19 bases between the two ends.

This clonotype occurred many times. V is TRBV7-2 and J is TRBJ2-5, with a tentative D call TRBD2 (6 bases). Germline V lookup: CDR1 SGHTA, CDR2 FQGNSA. CDR3 length: 15 amino acids. V lost 4 bases to trimming and J lost 6 bases, with 18 bases between them. DNA of the CDR3: TGTGCCAGCAGCTGGGCTTGGGGGGATGTAAAGACCCAGTACTTC. This codes for CASSWAWGDVKTQYF.

This clonotype was seen a few times. The chain has TRBV19 and TRBJ1-1; weak D call: TRBD1 (6 bases). Deletions cut 5 bases from V and 3 bases from J, with 10 bases between. The CDR3 consists of 13 residues. CDR1 and CDR2 (germline): LNHDA, SQIVND (reference sequence). The CDR3 coding sequence is TGTGCCAGTAGTGGGGGGCTGTACACTGAAGCTTTCTTT. Encoded protein: CASSGGLYTEAFF.